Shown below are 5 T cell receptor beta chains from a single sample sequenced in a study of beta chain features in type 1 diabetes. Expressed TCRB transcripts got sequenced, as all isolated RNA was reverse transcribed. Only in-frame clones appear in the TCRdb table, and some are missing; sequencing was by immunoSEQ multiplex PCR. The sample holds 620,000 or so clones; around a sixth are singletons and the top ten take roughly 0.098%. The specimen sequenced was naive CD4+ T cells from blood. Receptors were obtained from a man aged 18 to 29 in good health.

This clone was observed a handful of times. In nucleotides, the CDR3 is TGTGCCAGCAGTCTAGGGACAGGGTCGGTTAGCAATCAGCCCCAGCATTTT. Translated: CASSLGTGSVSNQPQHF. The V gene is TRBV28, the J gene TRBJ1-5; 9 nucleotides match TRBD1. V lost 5 bases and J lost 0; bases outside the gene matches: 8. The CDR3 is 17 amino acids. Germline values: CDR1 MDHEN, CDR2 SYDVKM.

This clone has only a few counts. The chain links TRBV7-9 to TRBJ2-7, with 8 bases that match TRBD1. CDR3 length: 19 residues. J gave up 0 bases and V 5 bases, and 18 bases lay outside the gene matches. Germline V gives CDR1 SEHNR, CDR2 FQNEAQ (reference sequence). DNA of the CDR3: TGTGCCAGCAGCCCCCGTGGGACAGGTATTTTGAAGAGCTCCTACGAGCAGTACTTC. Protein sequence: CASSPRGTGILKSSYEQYF.

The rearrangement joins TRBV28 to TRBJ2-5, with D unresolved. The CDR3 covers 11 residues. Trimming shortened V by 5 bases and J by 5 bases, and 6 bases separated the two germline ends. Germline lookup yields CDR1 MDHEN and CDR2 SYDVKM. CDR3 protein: CASSKRETQYF. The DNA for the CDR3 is TGTGCCAGCAGTAAGAGGGAGACCCAGTACTTC.

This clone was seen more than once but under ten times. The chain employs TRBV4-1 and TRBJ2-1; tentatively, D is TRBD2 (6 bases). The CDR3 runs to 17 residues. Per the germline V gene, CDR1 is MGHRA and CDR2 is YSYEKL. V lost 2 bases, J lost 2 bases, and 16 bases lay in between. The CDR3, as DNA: TGCGCCAGCAGCCAATTCCGAGGAGGGGTGGCCTACAATGAGCAGTTCTTC. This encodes CASSQFRGGVAYNEQFF.

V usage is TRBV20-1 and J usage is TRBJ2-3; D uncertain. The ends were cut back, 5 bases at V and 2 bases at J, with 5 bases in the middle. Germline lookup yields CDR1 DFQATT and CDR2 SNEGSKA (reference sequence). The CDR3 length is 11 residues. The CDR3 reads CSACLTDTQYF. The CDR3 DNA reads TGCAGTGCTTGCCTCACAGATACGCAGTATTTT.